The 32 T cell receptor beta chains listed next were all sequenced from one sample in a study of T cells in Graves' hyperthyroidism and ophthalmopathy. TCR beta CDR3 region amplification was performed from RNA transcripts. HTBI primers drove first-round RT-PCR of the TCR CDR3. TCRdb passed the multiplex PCR reads through MiXCR, listing each CDR3 protein once. The sample includes roughly 700,000 distinct CDR3 sequences, 35% of them seen just once. Sample: blood. These receptors originate from a middle-aged woman with Graves' hyperthyroidism.

On this clonotype: This clone may be a read error of a much larger clone one base away. This CDR3 is missing its conserved last phenylalanine or tryptophan, likely due to a read error. The rearrangement joins TRBV2 to TRBJ2-7, with a weak D call TRBD1 (8 bases). CDR1 and CDR2 from the germline V gene are SNHLY and FYNNEI. The CDR3 has 14 amino acids. Trimming took off 6 bases at V and 2 bases at J, with 14 bases between the two ends. The CDR3: CASRGGTGPYEQYL. The CDR3 region has the DNA TGTGCCAGCAGGGGGGGGACAGGTCCCTACGAGCAGTACCTC.

This clonotype has ten or more counts. The V and J genes are TRBV7-2 and TRBJ1-6, with D perhaps matching TRBD1 (6 bases). The CDR3 is 17 residues long. Per germline, CDR1 SGHTA and CDR2 FQGNSA. V lost 2 bases to trimming and J lost 10 bases, with 21 bases between them. The CDR3, as DNA: TGTGCCAGCAGCTTAAGGTCGGACAGCACTTCTAGATCACCCCTCCACTTT. Translated, it gives CASSLRSDSTSRSPLHF.

This clonotype was counted only a few times. CDR3 amino acids: CASGGTVTSNQPQHF. Here the CDR3 DNA reads TGTGCCAGCGGCGGGACTGTAACTAGCAATCAGCCCCAGCATTTT. This chain joins TRBV6-6 and TRBJ1-5; possibly TRBD1 for D (5 bases). This CDR3 comprises 15 residues. Deletions cut 8 bases from V and 0 bases from J, with 14 bases between. From germline, CDR1 is MNHNY and CDR2 SVGAGI (reference sequence).

The sample holds many counts of this clonotype. The chain employs TRBV20-1 and TRBJ2-5; 9 bases agree with TRBD1. After removal of 3 bases from V and 5 bases from J, the junction contained 10 bases not matched to a gene. This CDR3 comprises 15 residues. Germline CDR1 reads DFQATT; CDR2 reads SNEGSKA (reference sequence). The CDR3 nucleotides read TGCAGTGCTAGTAACCCTGACAGGGGGAAGGAGACCCAGTACTTC. Its protein product is CSASNPDRGKETQYF.

The chain has TRBV4-3 and TRBJ1-6; no clear D gene. The CDR3 consists of 15 residues. Germline V gene lookup returns CDR1 LGHNA and CDR2 YSLEER. The V end was cut by 2 bases, the J end by 1 base, with 6 bases between. The CDR3 is CASSQRESYNSPLHF. CDR3 bases: TGCGCCAGCAGCCAAAGGGAGTCCTATAATTCACCCCTCCACTTT.

The gene calls are TRBV29-1 and TRBJ2-7; 12 bases fit TRBD2. CDR3 length: 14 residues. CDR1 is SQVTM, CDR2 ANQGSEA, per germline. CDR3 sequence: CSAQTSGSSYEQYF. CDR3 sequence (DNA): TGCAGTGCCCAGACTAGCGGGAGCTCCTACGAGCAGTACTTC.

This clonotype was found many times. The V and J genes are TRBV2 and TRBJ1-1, with D unclear. The CDR3 sequence is 13 residues long. Trimming left V 8 bases short and J 1 base short, with 11 bases between. Germline assignment: CDR1 SNHLY and CDR2 FYNNEI. In DNA, the CDR3 is TGTGCCAGCCTCGAGTCAGAGAACACTGAAGCTTTCTTT. This sequence encodes CASLESENTEAFF.

Of note for this clonotype: Without the conserved terminal phenylalanine or tryptophan, this CDR3 likely stems from a read error. The gene calls are TRBV7-2 and TRBJ1-2; no firm D call. The CDR3 length is 13 residues. Trimming left V 4 bases short and J 6 bases short, with 12 bases between. CDR1 SGHTA and CDR2 FQGNSA come from the germline V gene. The CDR3 nucleotides read TGTGCCAGCAGCTATTCTATCAGGAATGGCTACACCCTC. This codes for CASSYSIRNGYTL.

This clonotype was seen only a few times. The chain recombines TRBV15 with TRBJ1-6; perhaps TRBD1 as D (5 bases). The CDR3 spans 16 residues. Germline-derived CDR1 and CDR2 are LNHNV and YYDKDF (reference sequence). V was trimmed by 1 base and J by 0 bases, leaving 7 bases between them. The CDR3 bases are TGTGCCACCAGCAGAGGAGACAGCTCCTATAATTCACCCCTCCACTTT. Residues: CATSRGDSSYNSPLHF.

This rearrangement joins TRBV19 to TRBJ1-1; no definite D call. The length of the CDR3 is 12 residues. Trimming left V 2 bases short and J 10 bases short, with 11 bases between. CDR1 is LNHDA and CDR2 is SQIVND in the germline V gene (reference sequence). CDR3 in DNA: TGTGCCAGTAGTATAAGAGGTAGAGCAGCTTTCTTT. It specifies CASSIRGRAAFF.

This clonotype was recorded at least ten times. The V gene is TRBV10-3, the J gene TRBJ1-4, with 9 bases lining up with TRBD1. The CDR3 totals 15 residues. V was pared by 0 bases and J by 7 bases, with 3 bases of the junction left unmatched. Per the germline V gene, CDR1 is ENHRY and CDR2 is SYGVKD. CDR3 DNA sequence: TGTGCCATCAGTGAGTCAGGGACAGGGTTTGAAAAACTGTTTTTT. This gives the protein CAISESGTGFEKLFF.

CDR3 coding DNA: TGTGCCAGCAGCTTAGAGTCAGGAAGGTATCAGCCCCAAGAGACCCAGTACTTC. It codes for CASSLESGRYQPQETQYF. The chain joins TRBV7-2 to TRBJ2-5; D ambiguous. The V end lost 1 base, the J end lost 1 base, and 19 bases lay between the germline ends. CDR1 is SGHTA and CDR2 is FQGNSA in the germline V gene. The CDR3 covers 18 residues.

In this sample, this clonotype turned up many times. The chain has TRBV25-1 and TRBJ2-5; D remains ambiguous. The ends were cut back, 3 bases at V and 1 base at J, with 12 bases in the middle. The CDR3 is 15 amino acids. The V gene's germline CDR1 is MGHDK and CDR2 SYGVNS. DNA of the CDR3: TGTGCCAGCAGTGACCCCCGCCATGCCCAAGAGACCCAGTACTTC. Amino acids: CASSDPRHAQETQYF.

This clonotype is a singleton in its sample. This rearrangement joins TRBV2 to TRBJ2-6, with D tentatively TRBD2 (6 bases). Trimming left V 3 bases short and J 5 bases short, with 11 bases between. Germline V gene lookup returns CDR1 SNHLY and CDR2 FYNNEI. The CDR3 loop spans 15 amino acids. The CDR3 here is CASSDGGGWANVLTF. In nucleotides, the CDR3 is TGTGCCAGCAGTGACGGGGGTGGTTGGGCCAACGTCCTGACTTTC.

A few counts support this clonotype. This rearrangement joins TRBV4-1 to TRBJ1-1; 7 bases are shared with TRBD1. After removal of 6 bases from V and 2 bases from J, the junction contained 9 bases not matched to a gene. Germline CDR1 reads MGHRA; CDR2 reads YSYEKL. This CDR3 region has 15 residues. Here the CDR3 reads CASRTIQGLNTEAFF. The CDR3 nucleotides read TGCGCCAGCAGGACAATACAGGGGCTCAACACTGAAGCTTTCTTT.

This chain uses TRBV10-3 with TRBJ2-2; D may be TRBD2 (6 bases). CDR3 length equals 17 residues. The ends were cut back, 0 bases at V and 2 bases at J, with 13 bases in the middle. From germline, CDR1 is ENHRY and CDR2 SYGVKD. CDR3: CAISESGGGPNTGELFF. DNA of the CDR3: TGTGCCATCAGTGAGTCGGGGGGTGGACCAAACACCGGGGAGCTGTTTTTT.

The chain carries TRBV5-8 and TRBJ2-7, with 9 bases that match TRBD1. CDR3 length: 15 residues. Trimming cost V 3 bases and J 4 bases; bases outside gene matches: 8. Per germline, CDR1 SGHTS and CDR2 YDEGEE. The chain's CDR3 is CASSSTGQGSYEQYF. CDR3 nucleotides: TGTGCCAGCAGCTCTACGGGACAGGGATCATACGAGCAGTACTTC.

The rearrangement uses TRBV7-3 and TRBJ2-1; 9 nucleotides match TRBD1. The V gene's germline CDR1 is SGHTA and CDR2 FQGTGA. V lost 6 bases and J lost 15; bases outside the gene matches: 15. This CDR3 spans 14 amino acids. CDR3 nucleotides: TGTGCCAGCAGTACGGGACAGGGCACGGGGACTCCGTTCTTC. Amino acids: CASSTGQGTGTPFF.

This clonotype has ten or more counts. The gene calls are TRBV7-8 and TRBJ1-5; tentative D call: TRBD1 (6 bases). Trimming removed 2 bases at V and 2 bases at J, with 16 bases between. Germline CDR1 SGHVS, CDR2 FQNEAQ. There are 17 residues in the CDR3. The CDR3 spells CASSLFLSPGGNQPQHF. The CDR3 region has the DNA TGTGCCAGCAGCTTATTCTTATCGCCAGGGGGCAATCAGCCCCAGCATTTT.

This clonotype was seen a few times. The chain uses TRBV2 and TRBJ1-5, with D uncertain. This CDR3 has 16 residues. The germline gives CDR1 SNHLY, CDR2 FYNNEI. V was cut by 1 base and J by 5 bases, with 15 bases left in between. Written as DNA, the CDR3 is TGTGCCAGCAGTGAAGAGAGAGGGCAGGTCCATCAGCCCCAGCATTTT. This gives the protein CASSEERGQVHQPQHF.

The chain couples TRBV29-1 to TRBJ1-3; D is unresolved. CDR1 SQVTM and CDR2 ANQGSEA come from the germline V gene. This CDR3 contains 15 residues. Trimming stripped 5 bases from V and 3 bases from J, with 17 bases between. CDR3 sequence (DNA): TGCAGCGTTATGCCCAGACTGGACCATGGAAACACCATATATTTT. It translates to CSVMPRLDHGNTIYF.

This clonotype was seen many times. This sequence joins TRBV29-1 and TRBJ1-1; D is ambiguous. V dropped 3 bases and J dropped 2 bases, with 10 bases sitting between them. Germline values: CDR1 SQVTM, CDR2 ANQGSEA. This CDR3 contains 13 residues. As DNA, the CDR3 is TGCAGCGTTGAGCGGACGCTAAACACTGAAGCTTTCTTT. Amino acid sequence: CSVERTLNTEAFF. The entire variable domain, with the rest obtained from reference TRBV29-1 and TRBJ1-1, is as follows: SAVISQKPSRDICQRGTSLTIQCQVDSQVTMMFWYRQQPGQSLTLIATANQGSEATYESGFVIDKFPISRPNLTFSTLTVSNMSPEDSSIYLCSVERTLNTEAFFGQGTRLTVV.

This clonotype was found many times. The chain carries TRBV24-1 and TRBJ2-7, with D perhaps matching TRBD1 or TRBD2 (6 bases each). With 2 bases removed from V and 2 bases from J, the gap between germline ends came to 12 bases. CDR3 length equals 15 residues. Germline CDR1 is KGHDR and CDR2 is SFDVKD. The CDR3 reads CATSDSEGDPYEQYF. The CDR3 DNA sequence: TGTGCCACCAGTGATTCGGAGGGGGACCCCTACGAGCAGTACTTC.

The chain is built from TRBV30 and TRBJ2-5, with 10 bases fitting TRBD2. The CDR3 is 14 residues long. Germline V lookup: CDR1 GTSNPN, CDR2 SVGIG (reference sequence). J gave up 4 bases and V 5 bases, and 7 bases lay outside the gene matches. The chain's CDR3 is CAWESGTSAETQYF. CDR3 DNA: TGTGCCTGGGAATCCGGGACTAGCGCAGAGACCCAGTACTTC.

V usage is TRBV19 and J usage is TRBJ2-3; D is unresolved. Trimming took 4 bases from V and 6 from J, leaving 14 bases between them. Germline V CDR1 and CDR2: LNHDA, SQIVND (reference sequence). The CDR3 has 14 amino acids. The CDR3 bases are TGTGCCAGTAGTAAGAGGAGCCGGTCGGATACGCAGTATTTT. This sequence encodes CASSKRSRSDTQYF. The entire variable domain, with the rest obtained from reference TRBV19 and TRBJ2-3, is as follows: DGGITQSPKYLFRKEGQNVTLSCEQNLNHDAMYWYRQDPGQGLRLIYYSQIVNDFQKGDIAEGYSVSREKKESFPLTVTSAQKNPTAFYLCASSKRSRSDTQYFGPGTRLTVL.

This clonotype appeared a few times. V and J are TRBV19 and TRBJ1-2, with TRBD1 matching over 11 bases. This CDR3 is built from 14 residues. V lost 4 bases, J lost 13 bases, and 11 bases stayed unmatched. Germline V gives CDR1 LNHDA, CDR2 SQIVND (reference sequence). The CDR3 DNA follows: TGTGCCAGTAGTACCACCGGGACAGGGGGTCTCAGCACCTTC. It encodes CASSTTGTGGLSTF.

This clonotype was observed many times. This CDR3 is CSAMVPASNYGYTF. For the CDR3, the DNA is TGCAGTGCTATGGTCCCAGCGTCTAACTATGGCTACACCTTC. The chain employs TRBV20-1 and TRBJ1-2; D gene ambiguous. Between the trimmed V and J ends, which lost 4 bases and 0 bases, there was a span of 12 bases. Germline V CDR1 and CDR2: DFQATT, SNEGSKA (reference sequence). This CDR3 comprises 14 residues.

This clonotype has ten or more counts. The rearrangement joins TRBV7-2 to TRBJ1-5; possibly TRBD1 for D (6 bases). The CDR3 contains 15 residues. V lost 5 bases to trimming and J lost 2 bases, with 13 bases between them. CDR1 SGHTA and CDR2 FQGNSA come from the germline V gene. The CDR3 region is CASSRSGVGNQPQHF. CDR3 nucleotides: TGTGCCAGCAGCCGATCAGGGGTGGGCAATCAGCCCCAGCATTTT.

The V and J genes are TRBV7-2 and TRBJ2-7; either TRBD1 or TRBD2 may fit D (5 bases each). The CDR3 consists of 14 residues. Germline loops: CDR1 SGHTA, CDR2 FQGNSA. V dropped 3 bases and J dropped 4 bases, with 13 bases sitting between them. This chain's CDR3 is CASSLGDEGYEQYF. DNA for the CDR3: TGTGCCAGCAGCTTGGGGGACGAAGGATACGAGCAGTACTTC.

The chain couples TRBV12-3 or TRBV12-4 to TRBJ1-2, with TRBD1 as a possible D gene (5 bases). The CDR3 spans 17 residues. The ends were cut back, 2 bases at V and 1 base at J, with 17 bases in the middle. CDR3 sequence: CASSLRGIQGLNYGYTF. The DNA of the CDR3 is TGTGCCAGCAGTTTACGGGGAATTCAGGGACTTAACTATGGCTACACCTTC.

This clonotype turned up a few times. The chain joins TRBV5-1 to TRBJ1-2; TRBD1 agrees at 9 bases. V dropped 3 bases and J dropped 7; count of bases not matched to a gene: 4. The CDR3 covers 13 residues. Germline CDR1 reads SGHRS; CDR2 reads YFSETQ. The CDR3: CASSSGTGIGYTF. DNA of the CDR3: TGCGCCAGCAGCTCGGGGACAGGGATTGGCTACACCTTC.

The rearrangement links TRBV12-3 or TRBV12-4 to TRBJ1-1, with 9 bases fitting TRBD1. Losses at the gene ends were 5 bases for V and 3 bases for J; bases not matched to a gene: 4. This CDR3 has 14 residues. CDR3: CASSPDRGDTEAFF. The CDR3 DNA is TGTGCCAGCAGTCCGGACAGGGGCGACACTGAAGCTTTCTTT.